This TCR beta chain stems from a study of persistence of HIV-infected CD4 T cells. Trimming left V 4 bases short and J 4 bases short, with 9 bases between. In germline, CDR1 is SQVTM, CDR2 ANQGSEA. The CDR3 sequence is 12 residues long. Nonspecific anti-CD3/anti-CD28 bead stimulation represents the broad CD4+ T cell repertoire. CD4+ T cells upregulating both CD40 ligand and CD69 were sorted as responding cells. In regard to this clone: Antigen specificity is unknown.

The immunoSEQ assay was version 4, run in survey mode. Libraries were prepared by immunoSEQ multiplex PCR; TCRdb keeps only in-frame clonotypes and omits some of them. Among fewer than 45,000 clones listed, about 88% were seen once. The material was CD4+ T cells sorted from PBMCs after roughly 18-hour stimulation, obtained from a patient who received antiretroviral therapy. The J gene is TRBJ2-3, the V gene TRBV29-1; D not certain. The source is an adult woman with HIV who was CMV-seropositive. CDR3 sequence reads: CSVGLPPDTQYF. The CDR3, as DNA: TGCAGCGTTGGGCTACCCCCAGATACGCAGTATTTT.